This T cell receptor (beta chain) was sequenced for a study of T cell changes during pregnancy in multiple sclerosis. Produced via immunoSEQ multiplex PCR; TCRdb's table is partial and in-frame only. This table has 30,000 to 35,000 clones, 75% to 90% appearing once. The ends lost 0 bases at V and 1 base at J; junction bases unmatched: 1. The CDR3 has 15 amino acids. Germline V lookup: CDR1 MNHEY, CDR2 SVGAGI. The sample here was CD8+ T cells from peripheral blood mononuclear cells, taken in the second trimester of pregnancy. This chain connects TRBV6-5 to TRBJ2-7; 9 bases align to TRBD1. The sequence came from a female donor with multiple sclerosis, enrolled in a pregnancy study. CDR3 sequence: CASSYSGTGSYEQYF. The CDR3 coding sequence is TGTGCCAGCAGTTACTCAGGGACAGGGTCCTACGAGCAGTACTTC.